One TCR beta chain is described in this entry. This CDR3 contains 15 residues. In germline, CDR1 is LNHDA, CDR2 SQIVND (reference sequence). Trimming shortened V by 0 bases and J by 0 bases, and 9 bases separated the two germline ends. Researchers ran the PCR with 60 Vbeta and 13 Jbeta primers. Here immunoSEQ multiplex PCR was the method, and the copy in TCRdb shows in-frame clones only, minus some. The sample lists some 190,000 clones, around 85% occurring once. The data were obtained in a study of cytomegalovirus exposure and HLA in healthy donors. About the research overall: There were nearly 120 million unique TCR beta sequences, drawn from 150 million to 200 million T cells, in an earlier analysis.

This clonotype was sampled from a boy aged 2-9 years in good health and CMV-seronegative. The gene calls are TRBV19 and TRBJ2-7, with D perhaps matching TRBD1 (5 bases). The sequenced sample consisted of PBMCs. CDR3 in DNA: TGTGCCAGTAGTATAGATCATCAGGGCTCCTACGAGCAGTACTTC. Its translation is CASSIDHQGSYEQYF. The whole variable domain, remainder taken from reference TRBV19 and TRBJ2-7, is DGGITQSPKYLFRKEGQNVTLSCEQNLNHDAMYWYRQDPGQGLRLIYYSQIVNDFQKGDIAEGYSVSREKKESFPLTVTSAQKNPTAFYLCASSIDHQGSYEQYFGPGTRLTVT.